This entry lists 5 T cell receptor beta chains sequenced from one sample in a study of blood T cells in healthy people across ages. Alongside a J-beta primer mix, a sample-barcoded 5' primer served in a second PCR lasting about 7 to 12 cycles. TCRdb re-derived calls from the 5' RACE reads in MiXCR, one entry per CDR3 protein. The sample records over 500,000 distinct CDR3 sequences, 45% to 60% being singletons. The specimen sequenced was blood. These receptors all come from a woman at least 80 years old in good health.

This clonotype was detected once. The V gene is TRBV6-5, the J gene TRBJ2-3; D remains unclear. The V end was cut by 6 bases, the J end by 1 base, with 14 bases between. Germline CDR1 reads MNHEY; CDR2 reads SVGAGI. This CDR3 region has 15 residues. The CDR3 sequence is CASRSLTERTDTQYF. In DNA, the CDR3 is TGTGCCAGCAGGAGTCTCACAGAGCGCACAGATACGCAGTATTTT.

The J gene is TRBJ2-3, the V gene TRBV19; weak D call: TRBD2 (6 bases). The germline V gene has CDR1 LNHDA and CDR2 SQIVND (reference sequence). The CDR3 consists of 19 residues. V lost 8 bases and J lost 2, with 29 bases in between. Here the CDR3 reads CASQRIPVGGRSNTDTQYF. CDR3 in DNA: TGTGCCAGTCAGCGGATTCCTGTGGGAGGAAGGTCCAACACAGATACGCAGTATTTT.

This clonotype was counted at least ten times. The chain carries TRBV5-4 and TRBJ2-3; weak D call: TRBD2 (6 bases). The V end was cut by 0 bases, the J end by 4 bases, with 18 bases between. The CDR3 totals 17 residues. Germline CDR1 is SGHNT and CDR2 is YYREEE (reference sequence). Here the CDR3 reads CASSLGVLAGSADTQYF. CDR3 coding DNA: TGTGCCAGCAGCTTGGGGGTCCTGGCGGGGTCAGCAGATACGCAGTATTTT.

Only a few counts were recorded for this clonotype. The DNA for the CDR3 is TGTGCCAGCAGCTTAGATAGGACTAGCAGTGAGCAGTTCTTC. Protein: CASSLDRTSSEQFF. The chain couples TRBV7-8 to TRBJ2-1, with TRBD2 identical over 8 bases. Germline V gene data show CDR1 as SGHVS and CDR2 as FQNEAQ. This CDR3 spans 14 amino acids. The V and J ends lost 1 base and 9 bases, in that order; junction bases with no gene match: 5.

Comment on this clonotype: A much larger clone lies one base from this, so it may be a read error. This chain connects TRBV29-1 to TRBJ1-2; D gene uncertain. Looked up from germline, CDR1 is SQVTM and CDR2 is ANQGSEA. The CDR3 totals 11 residues. CDR3 nucleotide sequence: TGCGGCGGAACAGCGGGCGATGGCTACACCTTC. This encodes CGGTAGDGYTF.